This entry lists 7 T cell receptor beta chains sequenced from one sample in a study of blood T cell repertoires in COVID-19. The method was immunoSEQ multiplex PCR; TCRdb's version includes in-frame clones alone and lacks a portion of them. The sample has over 200,000 clones; around 90% are singletons. Sequencing was performed on peripheral blood. The source is a man between 60 and 70 years old who had recovered from COVID-19.

The count of this clone is one. The V call is TRBV9, the J call TRBJ2-1; 9 positions match TRBD1. The CDR3 runs 15 residues. After removal of 4 bases from V and 5 bases from J, the junction contained 7 bases not matched to a gene. Germline V gene data show CDR1 as SGDLS and CDR2 as YYNGEE. As DNA, the CDR3 is TGTGCCAGCAGCACCACGGGACAGGGCAACAATGAGCAGTTCTTC. The encoded protein is CASSTTGQGNNEQFF. The full variable domain, with the rest looked up from reference TRBV9 and TRBJ2-1, is DSGVTQTPKHLITATGQRVTLRCSPRSGDLSVYWYQQSLDQGLQFLIQYYNGEERAKGNILERFSAQQFPDLHSELNLSSLELGDSALYFCASSTTGQGNNEQFFGPGTRLTVL.

This clone was recorded once. J is TRBJ2-2 and V is TRBV7-6, with D tentatively TRBD2 (5 bases). Per the germline V gene, CDR1 is SGHVS and CDR2 is FNYEAQ. This CDR3 is built from 15 residues. V gave up 0 bases and J gave up 6 bases, with 11 bases separating them. CDR3 in DNA: TGTGCCAGCAGCTTAGCGGGAGAAATCCCCGGGGAGCTGTTTTTT. It yields the protein CASSLAGEIPGELFF.

The V gene is TRBV28, the J gene TRBJ2-5; 8 nucleotides match TRBD2. The CDR3 spans 14 residues. Per the germline V gene, CDR1 is MDHEN and CDR2 is SYDVKM. V trimming: 3 bases; J trimming: 3 bases; junction bases outside the gene matches: 3. The CDR3 nucleotides are TGTGCCAGCAGTTTGGGCGGGAGGAAAGAGACCCAGTACTTC. Amino acid sequence: CASSLGGRKETQYF.

This chain connects TRBV7-9 to TRBJ2-5; TRBD2 matches at 9 bases. CDR1 SEHNR and CDR2 FQNEAQ come from the germline V gene (reference sequence). The CDR3 is made up of 14 amino acids. With V trimmed by 5 bases and J by 6 bases, 7 bases remained unmatched. CDR3 nucleotides: TGTGCCAGCAGCGCTTCAGGGACTAGCCAGACCCAGTACTTC. This codes for CASSASGTSQTQYF.

This chain uses TRBV27 with TRBJ2-1, with a weak D call TRBD1 (6 bases). This CDR3 has 15 residues. Germline-derived CDR1 and CDR2 are MNHEY and SMNVEV (reference sequence). V lost 5 bases to trimming and J lost 5 bases, with 16 bases between them. As DNA, the CDR3 is TGTGCCAGCAGTCTCGGGACGTCAGGGGACAATGAGCAGTTCTTC. Translating gives CASSLGTSGDNEQFF.

Remarks on this clone: This CDR3 is also generated by other DNA sequences in the sample. The chain recombines TRBV5-1 with TRBJ1-5; D remains unclear. V was pared by 2 bases and J by 1 base, with 7 bases between. The CDR3 sequence is 14 residues long. Germline V gene lookup returns CDR1 SGHRS and CDR2 YFSETQ. The DNA of the CDR3 is TGCGCCAGCAGCTTCGGGGAGAGCAATCAGCCCCAGCATTTT. Translated, it gives CASSFGESNQPQHF.

V is TRBV18 and J is TRBJ1-1, with D possibly TRBD1 on 5 matching bases. The CDR3 contains 13 residues. Germline CDR1 reads KGHSH; CDR2 reads LQKENI. V lost 4 bases to trimming and J lost 5 bases, with 11 bases between them. The CDR3 DNA reads as TGTGCCAGCTCACGGGGGGGAGGTACTGAAGCTTTCTTT. It codes for CASSRGGGTEAFF.